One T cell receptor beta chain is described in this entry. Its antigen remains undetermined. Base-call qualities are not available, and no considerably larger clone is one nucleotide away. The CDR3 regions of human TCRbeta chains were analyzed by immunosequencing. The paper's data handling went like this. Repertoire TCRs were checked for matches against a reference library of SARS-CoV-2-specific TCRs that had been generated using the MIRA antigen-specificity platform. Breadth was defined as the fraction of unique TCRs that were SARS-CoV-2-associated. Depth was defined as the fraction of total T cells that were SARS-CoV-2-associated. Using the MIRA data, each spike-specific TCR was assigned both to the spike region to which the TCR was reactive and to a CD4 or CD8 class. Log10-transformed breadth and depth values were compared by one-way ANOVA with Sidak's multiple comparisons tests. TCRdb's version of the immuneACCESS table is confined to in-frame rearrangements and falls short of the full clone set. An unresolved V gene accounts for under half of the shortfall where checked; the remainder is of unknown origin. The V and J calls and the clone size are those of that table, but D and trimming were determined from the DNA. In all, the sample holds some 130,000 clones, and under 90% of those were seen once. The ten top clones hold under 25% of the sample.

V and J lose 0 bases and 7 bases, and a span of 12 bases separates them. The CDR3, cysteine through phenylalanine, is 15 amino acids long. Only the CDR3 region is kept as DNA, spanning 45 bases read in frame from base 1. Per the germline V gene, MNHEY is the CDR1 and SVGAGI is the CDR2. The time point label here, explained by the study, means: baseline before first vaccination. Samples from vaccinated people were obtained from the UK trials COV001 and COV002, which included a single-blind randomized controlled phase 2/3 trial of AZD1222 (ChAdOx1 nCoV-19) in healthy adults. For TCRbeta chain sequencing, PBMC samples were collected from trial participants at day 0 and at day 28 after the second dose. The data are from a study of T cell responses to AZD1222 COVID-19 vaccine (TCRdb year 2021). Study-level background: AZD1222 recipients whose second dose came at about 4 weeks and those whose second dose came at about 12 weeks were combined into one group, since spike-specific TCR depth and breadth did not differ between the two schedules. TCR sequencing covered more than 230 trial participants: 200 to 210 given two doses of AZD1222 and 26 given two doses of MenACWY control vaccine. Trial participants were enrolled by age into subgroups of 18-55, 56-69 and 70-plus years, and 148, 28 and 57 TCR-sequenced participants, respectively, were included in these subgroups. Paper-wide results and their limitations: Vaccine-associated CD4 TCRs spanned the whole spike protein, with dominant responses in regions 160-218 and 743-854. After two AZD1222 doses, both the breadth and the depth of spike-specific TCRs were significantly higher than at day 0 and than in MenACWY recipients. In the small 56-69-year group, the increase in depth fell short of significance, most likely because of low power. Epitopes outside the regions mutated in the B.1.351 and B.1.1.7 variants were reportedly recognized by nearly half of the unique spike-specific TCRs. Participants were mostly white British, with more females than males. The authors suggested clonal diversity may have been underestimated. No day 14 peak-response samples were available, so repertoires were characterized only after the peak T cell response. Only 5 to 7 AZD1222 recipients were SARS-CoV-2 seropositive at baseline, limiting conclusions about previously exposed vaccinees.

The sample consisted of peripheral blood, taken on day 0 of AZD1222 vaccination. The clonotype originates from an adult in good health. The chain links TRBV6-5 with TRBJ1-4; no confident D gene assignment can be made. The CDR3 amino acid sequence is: CASSYSIGLGEKLFF. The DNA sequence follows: TGTGCCAGCAGTTACTCGATAGGGCTGGGTGAAAAACTGTTTTTT.